The rows below give T cell receptor beta chains drawn from one sample of a study of blood T cell repertoires in COVID-19. Sequencing was performed with immunoSEQ multiplex PCR; in TCRdb, only in-frame clones are kept and a portion is missing. The sample consists of 50,000 to 80,000 clones, approximately 78% of them appearing once. Sequencing was carried out using peripheral blood. The receptors originated from a man between 60 and 75 years old with COVID-19, enrolled during active disease. Each CDR3 is given with its conserved first and last residue. A D gene is named only where the DNA matches it firmly. Clone size is not always given. Where it is, it says once, few, many or a class for expanded clones.

D gene	clone size	V gene	J gene	CDR3 protein	CDR3 DNA
TRBD1	.	TRBV7-9	TRBJ1-2	CASSSTTGGYGYTF	TGTGCCAGCAGCTCCACCACAGGGGGCTATGGCTACACCTTC
.	.	TRBV5-5	TRBJ2-7	CASSLYVVRGKEQSYEQYF	TGTGCCAGCAGCTTATACGTAGTAAGGGGCAAAGAACAATCCTACGAGCAGTACTTC
TRBD2	.	TRBV18	TRBJ2-7	CASSTSGRAGDEQYF	TGTGCCAGCTCAACTAGCGGGAGGGCCGGGGACGAGCAGTACTTC
.	.	TRBV4-2	TRBJ2-3	CASSPGVSRKDTQYF	TGTGCCAGCAGCCCGGGGGTTAGCCGCAAAGATACGCAGTATTTT
TRBD2	.	TRBV5-1	TRBJ2-1	CASSLGASGTVEQFF	TGCGCCAGCAGCTTGGGGGCTAGCGGGACGGTTGAGCAGTTCTTC
.	.	TRBV11-3	TRBJ2-5	CASSLQETQYF	TGTGCCAGCAGCCTCCAAGAGACCCAGTACTTC
.	.	TRBV2	TRBJ1-6	CASRTGEPYNSPLHF	TGTGCCAGCAGGACAGGAGAGCCCTATAATTCACCCCTCCACTTT
TRBD1	.	TRBV24-1	TRBJ2-5	CATSRGQGYQETQYF	TGTGCCACCAGTAGAGGACAGGGGTACCAAGAGACCCAGTACTTC
TRBD2	.	TRBV4-2	TRBJ2-2	CASSQDPGLGDGELFF	TGTGCCAGCAGCCAAGACCCGGGACTAGGGGACGGGGAGCTGTTTTTT
.	.	TRBV18	TRBJ1-1	CASSPQLYEAFF	TGTGCCAGCTCACCCCAACTATATGAAGCTTTCTTT
TRBD1	.	TRBV30	TRBJ2-7	CASDRGLYEQYF	TGTGCCAGCGACAGGGGGCTATACGAGCAGTACTTC
TRBD2	few	TRBV5-1	TRBJ2-5	CARRTSGTCWETQYF	TGCGCCAGGCGGACTAGCGGGACTTGTTGGGAGACCCAGTACTTC
.	.	TRBV7-3	TRBJ2-3	CASSALLGGTQYF	TGTGCCAGCAGCGCTCTACTTGGCGGTACGCAGTATTTT
TRBD2	.	TRBV18	TRBJ2-7	CASSPGLAVYEQYF	TGTGCCAGCTCACCGGGACTAGCGGTTTACGAGCAGTACTTC
TRBD2	.	TRBV4-2	TRBJ2-7	CASSQAPSGRESYEQYF	TGTGCCAGCAGCCAAGCCCCGTCGGGGCGGGAGTCCTACGAGCAGTACTTC
TRBD2	many	TRBV10-3	TRBJ2-2	CAILAGLTGELFF	TGTGCCATCCTAGCGGGCTTAACCGGGGAGCTGTTTTTT
.	.	TRBV4-1	TRBJ2-6	CASSQDAVSGANVLTF	TGCGCCAGCAGCCAAGATGCGGTCTCTGGGGCCAACGTCCTGACTTTC
TRBD2	.	TRBV18	TRBJ2-3	CASSPGTSGSTDTQYF	TGTGCCAGCTCACCAGGGACTAGCGGGAGCACAGATACGCAGTATTTT
TRBD2	.	TRBV11-3	TRBJ2-1	CASSSYGGVAGGNEQFF	TGTGCCAGCAGCTCCTACGGGGGAGTAGCGGGAGGAAATGAGCAGTTCTTC
.	.	TRBV19	TRBJ2-3	CASSMAAESTDTQYF	TGTGCCAGTAGTATGGCAGCGGAGAGCACAGATACGCAGTATTTT
TRBD2	.	TRBV5-1	TRBJ2-2	CASSFTLAGTSGELFF	TGCGCCAGCAGCTTCACACTAGCGGGGACGTCGGGGGAGCTGTTTTTT
.	.	TRBV10-3	TRBJ1-6	CAIRGTPTNSPLHF	TGTGCCATCAGAGGGACACCCACTAATTCACCCCTCCACTTT
.	.	TRBV19	TRBJ1-5	CASSMKQDQPQHF	TGTGCCAGTAGTATGAAGCAGGATCAGCCCCAGCATTTT
.	once	TRBV9	TRBJ2-7	CASSVEGKGEQYF	TGTGCCAGCAGCGTAGAGGGGAAGGGGGAGCAGTACTTC
.	.	TRBV7-2	TRBJ2-7	CASSLARSYEQYF	TGTGCCAGCAGCTTAGCGAGGAGCTACGAGCAGTACTTC
TRBD1	.	TRBV5-1	TRBJ2-2	CASSFLTGGTGELFF	TGCGCCAGCAGCTTCCTAACAGGGGGTACCGGGGAGCTGTTTTTT
.	.	TRBV10-3	TRBJ1-1	CAISIAGRDTEAFF	TGTGCCATCAGTATAGCAGGGCGAGACACTGAAGCTTTCTTT
.	.	TRBV30	TRBJ2-7	CAWSAPNSGGDEQYF	TGTGCCTGGAGCGCGCCGAACTCCGGCGGGGACGAGCAGTACTTC
.	.	TRBV4-2	TRBJ2-1	CASSRDTRYNEQFF	TGTGCCAGCAGCCGAGATACTAGATACAATGAGCAGTTCTTC
.	few	TRBV19	TRBJ1-5	CASTPRGFSNQPQHF	TGTGCCAGTACCCCTCGGGGTTTTAGCAATCAGCCCCAGCATTTT
.	.	TRBV6-5	TRBJ2-1	CASEPHGGEQFF	TGTGCCAGCGAACCACACGGGGGTGAGCAGTTCTTC
TRBD1	.	TRBV9	TRBJ1-1	CASSPGDRGAFF	TGTGCCAGCAGCCCCGGGGACAGGGGAGCTTTCTTT
.	few	TRBV6-5	TRBJ1-5	CATQGHRDQPQHF	TGTGCCACACAAGGACACAGGGACCAGCCCCAGCATTTT
TRBD1	few	TRBV30	TRBJ1-5	CAWSETGDMEPQHF	TGTGCCTGGAGCGAAACAGGGGATATGGAGCCCCAGCATTTT
.	few	TRBV5-6	TRBJ1-6	CASSPTGFNSPLHF	TGTGCCAGCAGCCCCACAGGCTTCAATTCACCCCTCCACTTT
TRBD2	once	TRBV7-9	TRBJ2-1	CASSPILAGAVNEQFF	TGTGCCAGCAGCCCAATCTTGGCGGGAGCCGTCAATGAGCAGTTCTTC
.	.	TRBV10-3	TRBJ2-6	CAITPFGQSRSGANVLTF	TGTGCCATTACGCCCTTTGGACAGAGCAGATCTGGGGCCAACGTCCTGACTTTC
TRBD1	.	TRBV24-1	TRBJ2-2	CATSDRGQGADTGELFF	TGTGCCACCAGTGATAGAGGACAGGGGGCTGACACCGGGGAGCTGTTTTTT
TRBD2	.	TRBV5-1	TRBJ2-1	CASSSGLAGGVQFF	TGCGCCAGCAGCTCCGGACTAGCGGGGGGGGTGCAGTTCTTC
TRBD2	.	TRBV3-1/TRBV3-2	TRBJ2-2	CASSPRTSGRNTGELFF	TGTGCCAGCAGCCCACGGACTAGCGGGAGGAACACCGGGGAGCTGTTTTTT
.	.	TRBV6-5	TRBJ2-7	CASTVGGGGSDEQYF	TGTGCCAGCACCGTAGGGGGGGGCGGTTCCGACGAGCAGTACTTC
.	.	TRBV4-2	TRBJ1-2	CASSQDGEGPYTF	TGTGCCAGCAGCCAAGATGGGGAGGGGCCGTACACCTTC
TRBD2	many	TRBV4-1	TRBJ2-5	CASSRLPGLATIKEGETQYF	TGCGCCAGCAGCCGACTTCCGGGACTAGCCACCATCAAAGAGGGAGAGACCCAGTACTTC
TRBD2	once	TRBV7-9	TRBJ2-1	CASRQSGGARNEQFF	TGTGCCAGCAGACAAAGCGGGGGGGCGAGGAATGAGCAGTTCTTC